These 10 T cell receptor beta chains originate from one sample sequenced in a study of cytomegalovirus exposure and HLA in healthy donors. The assay was immunoSEQ multiplex PCR, and TCRdb's table has in-frame clones only and misses some. The sample includes some 170,000 clones, around nine tenths of them seen just once. The material sequenced was PBMCs. The receptor set was obtained from a man younger than 35 in good health and CMV-seropositive.

This rearrangement joins TRBV11-2 to TRBJ2-4; D is possibly TRBD2 (5 bases). Germline CDR1 is SGHAT and CDR2 is FQNNGV. V was cut by 1 base and J by 0 bases, with 7 bases left in between. The CDR3 is made up of 15 amino acids. Written as DNA, the CDR3 is TGTGCCAGCAGCTTAGGGACTGTAGCCAAAAACATTCAGTACTTC. This translates into CASSLGTVAKNIQYF.

V usage is TRBV6-5 and J usage is TRBJ2-7; maybe TRBD2 (7 bases). Germline V CDR1 and CDR2: MNHEY, SVGAGI. The CDR3 is 13 amino acids. The ends were cut back, 8 bases at V and 3 bases at J, with 14 bases in the middle. The CDR3 is CASGGAPGYEQYF. The DNA for the CDR3 is TGTGCCAGCGGGGGGGCCCCGGGCTACGAGCAGTACTTC.

The gene calls are TRBV5-4 and TRBJ2-1, with a possible D match to TRBD2 (6 bases). The CDR3 length is 15 residues. With 1 base removed from V and 4 bases from J, the gap between germline ends came to 12 bases. Germline values: CDR1 SGHNT, CDR2 YYREEE (reference sequence). The DNA of the CDR3 is TGTGCCAGCAGCTTGAAGGGCGGGGAATACAATGAGCAGTTCTTC. Translated, it gives CASSLKGGEYNEQFF.

The chain recombines TRBV14 with TRBJ1-1, with no clear D. Germline lookup yields CDR1 SGHDN and CDR2 FVKESK. The CDR3 sequence is 14 residues long. Trimming shortened V by 1 base and J by 1 base, and 7 bases separated the two germline ends. CDR3 coding DNA: TGTGCCAGCAGCCAAGTAGGCGGGAACACTGAAGCTTTCTTT. Amino acids: CASSQVGGNTEAFF.

This chain connects TRBV28 to TRBJ1-1; 12 nucleotides match TRBD1. Germline loops: CDR1 MDHEN, CDR2 SYDVKM. There are 14 residues in the CDR3. The trim removed 3 bases at V and 9 bases at J, leaving 5 bases unmatched. CDR3 in DNA: TGTGCCAGCAGTTTGGGGGGACAGGGGGCAAAAGCTTTCTTT. As protein: CASSLGGQGAKAFF.

This clone came up once. The rearrangement joins TRBV10-3 to TRBJ1-2; no definite D call. V was cut by 1 base and J by 9 bases, with 12 bases left in between. This CDR3 has 13 amino acids. Germline-derived CDR1 and CDR2 are ENHRY and SYGVKD. The CDR3 protein is CAISELTGKSYTF. Here the CDR3 DNA reads TGTGCCATCAGTGAGTTGACGGGGAAGAGCTACACCTTC.

This clone came up a few times. V gene TRBV5-1 combines with J gene TRBJ2-2, with TRBD1 matching over 8 bases. This CDR3 region has 14 residues. Per germline, CDR1 SGHRS and CDR2 YFSETQ. The trim removed 5 bases at V and 7 bases at J, leaving 7 bases unmatched. The CDR3, as DNA: TGCGCCAGCAGTAGCAGGGGGCCCATCGGGGAGCTGTTTTTT. This codes for CASSSRGPIGELFF.

The gene calls are TRBV7-9 and TRBJ2-4; TRBD2 matches at 9 bases. The V gene's germline CDR1 is SEHNR and CDR2 FQNEAQ (reference sequence). The CDR3 is 16 amino acids. V trimming: 3 bases; J trimming: 0 bases; junction bases outside the gene matches: 3. The CDR3 nucleotides read TGTGCCAGCAGCTTTAGACTAGCGGAAGCCAAAAACATTCAGTACTTC. Translating it yields CASSFRLAEAKNIQYF.

CDR3 in DNA: TGTGCCAGCAGGGACCGGGACTACCAGTACTTC. Translating it yields CASRDRDYQYF. J is TRBJ2-5 and V is TRBV6-1; 7 bases align to TRBD2. CDR1 is MNHNS and CDR2 is SASEGT in the germline V gene. Trimming at V came to 6 bases and at J to 10 bases, leaving 5 bases not matched to a gene. The CDR3 extends over 11 amino acids.

The V gene is TRBV7-6, the J gene TRBJ2-7; 7 nucleotides match TRBD1. With V trimmed by 1 base and J by 4 bases, 4 bases remained unmatched. Germline lookup yields CDR1 SGHVS and CDR2 FNYEAQ. The CDR3 length is 14 residues. In DNA, the CDR3 is TGTGCCAGCAGCTTAGGGGCAGGGGGATACGAGCAGTACTTC. It translates to CASSLGAGGYEQYF.